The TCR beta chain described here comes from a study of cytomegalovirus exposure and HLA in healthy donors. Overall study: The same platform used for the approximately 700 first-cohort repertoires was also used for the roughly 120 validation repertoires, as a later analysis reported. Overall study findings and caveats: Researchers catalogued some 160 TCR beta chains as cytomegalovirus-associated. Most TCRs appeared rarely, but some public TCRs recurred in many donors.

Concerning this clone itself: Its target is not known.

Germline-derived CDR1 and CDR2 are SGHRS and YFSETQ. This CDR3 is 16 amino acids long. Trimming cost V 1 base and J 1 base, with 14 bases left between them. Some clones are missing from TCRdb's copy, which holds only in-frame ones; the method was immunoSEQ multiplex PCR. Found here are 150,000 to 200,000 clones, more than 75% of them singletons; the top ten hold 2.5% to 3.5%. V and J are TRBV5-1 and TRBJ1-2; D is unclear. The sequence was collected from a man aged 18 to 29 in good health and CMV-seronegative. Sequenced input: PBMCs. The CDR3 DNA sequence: TGCGCCAGCAGCTTGAGTTTAGGGAGTGATAACTATGGCTACACCTTC. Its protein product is CASSLSLGSDNYGYTF.